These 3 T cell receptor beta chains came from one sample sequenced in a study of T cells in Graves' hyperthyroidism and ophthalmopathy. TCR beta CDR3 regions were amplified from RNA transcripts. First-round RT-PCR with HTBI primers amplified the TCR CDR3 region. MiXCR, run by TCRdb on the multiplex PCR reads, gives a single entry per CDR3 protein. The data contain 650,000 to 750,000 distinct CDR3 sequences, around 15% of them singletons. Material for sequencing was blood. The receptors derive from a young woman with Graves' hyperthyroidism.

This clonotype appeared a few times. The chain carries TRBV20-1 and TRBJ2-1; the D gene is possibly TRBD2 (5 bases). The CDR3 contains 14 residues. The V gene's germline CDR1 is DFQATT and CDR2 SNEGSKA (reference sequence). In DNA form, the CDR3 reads TGCACGCTGCGCTGGACTGGCTCCTACAATGAGCAGTTCTTC. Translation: CTLRWTGSYNEQFF.

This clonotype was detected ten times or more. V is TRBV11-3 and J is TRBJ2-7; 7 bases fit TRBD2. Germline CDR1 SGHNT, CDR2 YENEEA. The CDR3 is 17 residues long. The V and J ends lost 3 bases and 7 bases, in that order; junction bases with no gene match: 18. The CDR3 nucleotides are TGTGCCAGCAGCTTTAGGGGACCGGGCGGGAGAATCTGGGAGCAGTACTTC. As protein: CASSFRGPGGRIWEQYF.

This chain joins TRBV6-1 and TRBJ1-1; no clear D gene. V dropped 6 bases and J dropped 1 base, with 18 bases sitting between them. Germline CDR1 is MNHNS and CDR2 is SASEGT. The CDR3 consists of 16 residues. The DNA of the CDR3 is TGTGCCAGCAGCCCCACAACAGCCGGCCGGAACACTGAAGCTTTCTTT. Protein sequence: CASSPTTAGRNTEAFF.